This TCR beta chain was sequenced during a study of blood T cell repertoires in COVID-19. The overall study: From the United States, Italy and Spain came samples of acute and convalescent COVID-19.

Per the authors' pipeline: Reference gene primer amplification in the assay estimated nucleated cell counts. The assay was immunoSEQ multiplex PCR, and TCRdb's table has in-frame clones only and misses some. From that table come the V and J calls and clone size; the DNA was used to work out D and trimming. The repertoire holds roughly 75,000 clones, 75% to 95% seen once, with 6.9% in the top ten. Germline lookup yields CDR1 MNHEY and CDR2 SMNVEV (reference sequence). The CDR3 loop spans 17 amino acids. J lost 6 bases, V lost 4 bases, and 15 bases had no gene match. The count of this clone is one. This sequence joins TRBV27 and TRBJ1-1; 9 nucleotides align to TRBD1. The TCR originated in a human donor in a cohort sampled during active COVID-19. Sequenced: peripheral blood. The CDR3 nucleotides are TGTGCCAGCAGTTCTACCGGGACAGGGAGGGGGGCAGCTGAAGCTTTCTTT. The encoded protein is CASSSTGTGRGAAEAFF.